The next 24 T cell receptor beta chains were all read from a single sample in a study of cytotoxic CD8 clonotypes in ibrutinib-treated CLL. The table came from immunoSEQ multiplex PCR; TCRdb's copy has only in-frame clones and leaves some out. Among some 200,000 clones listed, 70% were seen once. The source was PBMCs, collected after 12 months of ibrutinib treatment. All receptors come from a human donor with chronic lymphocytic leukemia.

With respect to this clone: This same CDR3 is encoded by further DNA sequences in the sample. V usage is TRBV5-1 and J usage is TRBJ2-7, with 7 bases fitting TRBD2. The CDR3 loop spans 13 amino acids. V trimming: 0 bases; J trimming: 3 bases; junction bases outside the gene matches: 0. Germline lookup yields CDR1 SGHRS and CDR2 YFSETQ. This CDR3 reads CASSLGEGYEQYF. As DNA, the CDR3 is TGCGCCAGCAGCTTGGGGGAGGGCTACGAGCAGTACTTC.

The table lists this clone with a count of one. The rearrangement joins TRBV29-1 to TRBJ1-2; TRBD1 matches 11 bases. The CDR3 runs to 16 residues. V shed 6 bases, J shed 8 bases, and the junction held 17 bases outside the gene matches. Germline V gives CDR1 SQVTM, CDR2 ANQGSEA. The chain's CDR3 is CSVKLAPGQGVEGYTF. CDR3 DNA sequence: TGCAGCGTGAAGTTAGCCCCGGGACAGGGGGTCGAAGGCTACACCTTC.

V is TRBV5-6 and J is TRBJ2-7; TRBD2 matches at 7 bases. J gave up 7 bases and V 3 bases, and 4 bases lay outside the gene matches. Looked up from germline, CDR1 is SGHDT and CDR2 is YYEEEE. The CDR3 has 12 amino acids. The CDR3 spells CASSWGRGEQYF. In DNA, the CDR3 is TGTGCCAGCAGCTGGGGGAGGGGTGAGCAGTACTTC.

The rearrangement uses TRBV7-9 and TRBJ1-1; TRBD1 matches at 7 bases. V lost 5 bases and J lost 0; bases outside the gene matches: 9. CDR3 size: 16 residues. CDR1 SEHNR and CDR2 FQNEAQ come from the germline V gene (reference sequence). CDR3 region: CASSPTRGYMNTEAFF. CDR3 bases: TGTGCCAGCAGCCCGACCAGGGGGTACATGAACACTGAAGCTTTCTTT.

This clone came up a few times. This chain uses TRBV7-9 with TRBJ2-1, with 11 bases lining up with TRBD2. V gave up 6 bases and J gave up 8 bases; unmatched junction bases: 3. The V gene's germline CDR1 is SEHNR and CDR2 FQNEAQ (reference sequence). This CDR3 spans 13 amino acids. The DNA of the CDR3 is TGTGCCAGCAGTGTAGCGGGAGGGTATGAGCAGTTCTTC. It yields the protein CASSVAGGYEQFF.

The rearrangement links TRBV19 to TRBJ1-1; D is uncertain. The CDR3 runs 12 residues. CDR1 and CDR2 (germline): LNHDA, SQIVND (reference sequence). V shed 2 bases and J shed 7 bases, with 8 bases lying between them. The CDR3 DNA is TGTGCCAGTAGTATAAATCCTTATGAAGCTTTCTTT. Its protein product is CASSINPYEAFF. The whole variable domain, remainder taken from reference TRBV19 and TRBJ1-1, is DGGITQSPKYLFRKEGQNVTLSCEQNLNHDAMYWYRQDPGQGLRLIYYSQIVNDFQKGDIAEGYSVSREKKESFPLTVTSAQKNPTAFYLCASSINPYEAFFGQGTRLTVV.

This chain uses TRBV9 with TRBJ2-2; D gene ambiguous. CDR1 is SGDLS and CDR2 is YYNGEE in the germline V gene. With 2 bases removed from V and 0 bases from J, the gap between germline ends came to 11 bases. The CDR3 runs 16 residues. CDR3 region: CASSVSAAANTGELFF. Here the CDR3 DNA reads TGTGCCAGCAGCGTCTCGGCCGCGGCGAACACCGGGGAGCTGTTTTTT. The whole variable domain, remainder taken from reference TRBV9 and TRBJ2-2, is DSGVTQTPKHLITATGQRVTLRCSPRSGDLSVYWYQQSLDQGLQFLIQYYNGEERAKGNILERFSAQQFPDLHSELNLSSLELGDSALYFCASSVSAAANTGELFFGEGSRLTVL.

The chain combines TRBV27 with TRBJ2-5; 12 nucleotides agree with TRBD2. Germline trimming cut 5 bases from V and 5 bases from J; bases unmatched to any gene: 9. The CDR3 covers 16 residues. The germline gives CDR1 MNHEY, CDR2 SMNVEV (reference sequence). CDR3 nucleotide sequence: TGTGCCAGCAGTAGCGGGACTAGCGGGCCTGGGGAGACCCAGTACTTC. It codes for CASSSGTSGPGETQYF.

This clone showed up just once. This rearrangement joins TRBV25-1 to TRBJ2-1, with a possible D match to TRBD1 (6 bases). Per germline, CDR1 MGHDK and CDR2 SYGVNS. The CDR3 extends over 15 amino acids. Trimming took off 0 bases at V and 6 bases at J, with 12 bases between the two ends. CDR3 protein: CASSEYGRGRNEQFF. CDR3 DNA sequence: TGTGCCAGCAGTGAATATGGCAGGGGTCGCAATGAGCAGTTCTTC.

This chain links TRBV25-1 with TRBJ1-1; D gene uncertain. The germline CDR1 and CDR2 sequences are MGHDK and SYGVNS. V was pared by 5 bases and J by 0 bases, with 4 bases between. The CDR3 has 12 residues. This chain's CDR3 is CASSRLNTEAFF. DNA of the CDR3: TGTGCCAGCAGTAGATTGAACACTGAAGCTTTCTTT.

This clone was seen a handful of times. The chain is built from TRBV6-5 and TRBJ1-1; D is uncertain. Looked up from germline, CDR1 is MNHEY and CDR2 is SVGAGI. The CDR3 totals 13 residues. V dropped 0 bases and J dropped 12 bases, with 14 bases sitting between them. The CDR3 nucleotides read TGTGCCAGCAGTTACTCTATGGCGTCCTCGACTTTCTTT. It codes for CASSYSMASSTFF.

This chain joins TRBV5-1 and TRBJ2-1; D ambiguous. Trimming removed 4 bases from V and 2 bases from J, with 10 bases in between. Germline CDR1 and CDR2: SGHRS and YFSETQ. There are 14 residues in the CDR3. The CDR3 reads CASSSRQTYNEQFF. The DNA of the CDR3 is TGCGCCAGCAGCAGTCGGCAAACCTACAATGAGCAGTTCTTC.

The genes are TRBV5-1 and TRBJ2-3, with 7 bases identical to TRBD1. The junction had 6 bases not matched to a gene; V was cut back by 8 bases and J by 0 bases. CDR1 is SGHRS and CDR2 is YFSETQ in the germline V gene. The CDR3 extends over 14 amino acids. The CDR3 DNA sequence: TGCGCCAGTAATCCGGGACAGAGCACAGATACGCAGTATTTT. Its translation: CASNPGQSTDTQYF. Full variable domain (outside the CDR3, taken from reference TRBV5-1 and TRBJ2-3): KAGVTQTPRYLIKTRGQQVTLSCSPISGHRSVSWYQQTPGQGLQFLFEYFSETQRNKGNFPGRFSGRQFSNSRSEMNVSTLELGDSALYLCASNPGQSTDTQYFGPGTRLTVL.

This sequence joins TRBV29-1 and TRBJ1-4, with D perhaps TRBD1 (6 bases). V was clipped by 4 bases and J by 3 bases, with 9 bases between them. This CDR3 contains 13 residues. CDR1 is SQVTM, CDR2 ANQGSEA, per germline. For the CDR3, the DNA is TGCAGCGTTGGGGGGCTGGCTAATGAAAAACTGTTTTTT. It specifies CSVGGLANEKLFF.

The rearrangement joins TRBV6-5 to TRBJ1-2; 8 nucleotides match TRBD1. Germline CDR1 is MNHEY and CDR2 is SVGAGI. V dropped 9 bases and J dropped 1; count of bases not matched to a gene: 7. This CDR3 spans 14 amino acids. The CDR3, as DNA: TGTGCCAGATTGACAGGGGCGGGTAACTATGGCTACACCTTC. Encoded protein: CARLTGAGNYGYTF.

The chain joins TRBV27 to TRBJ2-7; 8 bases align to TRBD2. The CDR3 length is 14 residues. V lost 0 bases and J lost 3; bases outside the gene matches: 1. Germline CDR1 and CDR2: MNHEY and SMNVEV (reference sequence). CDR3 in amino acids: CASSLSGTSYEQYF. In nucleotides, the CDR3 is TGTGCCAGCAGTTTATCCGGGACTAGCTACGAGCAGTACTTC.

This clone was observed a handful of times. This chain connects TRBV10-3 to TRBJ2-7; D possibly uses TRBD1 or TRBD2 (5 bases each). V was trimmed by 8 bases and J by 5 bases, leaving 10 bases between them. The CDR3 consists of 11 residues. CDR1 is ENHRY and CDR2 is SYGVKD in the germline V gene. The CDR3 nucleotides read TGTGCCATCGGGACGAGGGACGAGCAGTACTTC. Translated, it gives CAIGTRDEQYF.

The rearrangement links TRBV27 to TRBJ2-1; D gene unclear. Germline V gene sequence: CDR1 MNHEY, CDR2 SMNVEV (reference sequence). The CDR3 has 13 residues. With 6 bases removed from V and 9 bases from J, the gap between germline ends came to 15 bases. As DNA, the CDR3 is TGTGCCAGCAGCGATCTCCTTGATGGTGAGCAGTTCTTC. Residues: CASSDLLDGEQFF.

In its sample, this clone was seen a few times. V is TRBV10-3 and J is TRBJ2-3; TRBD1 might be the D (5 bases). V lost 8 bases to trimming and J lost 5 bases, with 11 bases between them. Germline CDR1 reads ENHRY; CDR2 reads SYGVKD. This CDR3 has 12 residues. CDR3 residues: CAIGAGRDTQYF. The CDR3 bases are TGTGCCATCGGGGCAGGGCGAGATACGCAGTATTTT.

This clone has just one count. The chain combines TRBV7-9 with TRBJ1-1; 10 nucleotides match TRBD1. The V segment lost 5 bases and the J segment 7 bases; nucleotides outside the gene matches: 10. The CDR3 extends over 15 amino acids. Germline-derived CDR1 and CDR2 are SEHNR and FQNEAQ (reference sequence). This chain's CDR3 is CASSPGRTGGDEAFF. As DNA, the CDR3 is TGTGCCAGCAGCCCCGGGCGGACAGGGGGAGATGAAGCTTTCTTT. The variable domain in full, with the rest retrieved from reference TRBV7-9 and TRBJ1-1, is DTGVSQNPRHKITKRGQNVTFRCDPISEHNRLYWYRQTLGQGPEFLTYFQNEAQLEKSRLLSDRFSAERPKGSFSTLEIQRTEQGDSAMYLCASSPGRTGGDEAFFGQGTRLTVV.

The chain has TRBV10-1 and TRBJ1-1; D call uncertain. CDR1 and CDR2 from the germline V gene are WNHNN and SYGVQD (reference sequence). V was clipped by 6 bases and J by 4 bases, with 15 bases between them. This CDR3 contains 14 residues. In DNA, the CDR3 is TGCGCCAGCAGCGCCTCGTCGGGTAGCACTGAAGCTTTCTTT. This translates into CASSASSGSTEAFF.

The genes are TRBV5-1 and TRBJ1-2; D gene ambiguous. The CDR3 has 15 residues. Germline-derived CDR1 and CDR2 are SGHRS and YFSETQ. V lost 2 bases and J lost 8, with 19 bases in between. The CDR3 DNA reads TGCGCCAGCAGCTTCTCGGGCCAGACTAGGGAGGGCTACACCTTC. Amino acids: CASSFSGQTREGYTF.

This clone was counted a few times. The genes are TRBV20-1 and TRBJ1-1, with D uncertain. This CDR3 region has 11 residues. CDR1 is DFQATT, CDR2 SNEGSKA, per germline (reference sequence). In DNA form, the CDR3 reads TGCAACACTCCTTGGAACACTGAAGCTTTCTTT. It encodes CNTPWNTEAFF.

The CDR3 DNA is TGTGCCAGCAGTGAGCGCCAGGGATGGGATAGCAATCAGCCCCAGCATTTT. Protein: CASSERQGWDSNQPQHF. V is TRBV2 and J is TRBJ1-5, with D tentatively TRBD1 (5 bases). V dropped 3 bases and J dropped 0 bases, with 15 bases sitting between them. This CDR3 comprises 17 residues. Looked up from germline, CDR1 is SNHLY and CDR2 is FYNNEI.